This TCR beta chain was captured in a study of T cells after yellow fever vaccination. TCRdb re-called the 5' RACE reads through MiXCR, storing one row per CDR3 protein. The sample shows 500,000 to 700,000 distinct CDR3 sequences, less than 20% of them seen only once. Details on this clonotype: Mismatch with germline at one junction end may stem from a read error.

Germline V gene sequence: CDR1 SQVTM, CDR2 ANQGSEA. The CDR3 has 13 amino acids. This chain joins TRBV29-1 and TRBJ2-1; TRBD2 matches at 7 bases. The receptor was derived from a man between 25 and 39 years old who received the YFV17D yellow fever vaccine. The sequenced sample was PBMCs, obtained 15 days after the yellow fever booster vaccination. The CDR3 DNA reads TGCAGCGTAGGGGACTATACATACAATGAGCCGTTCTTC. Amino acids: CSVGDYTYNEPFF.